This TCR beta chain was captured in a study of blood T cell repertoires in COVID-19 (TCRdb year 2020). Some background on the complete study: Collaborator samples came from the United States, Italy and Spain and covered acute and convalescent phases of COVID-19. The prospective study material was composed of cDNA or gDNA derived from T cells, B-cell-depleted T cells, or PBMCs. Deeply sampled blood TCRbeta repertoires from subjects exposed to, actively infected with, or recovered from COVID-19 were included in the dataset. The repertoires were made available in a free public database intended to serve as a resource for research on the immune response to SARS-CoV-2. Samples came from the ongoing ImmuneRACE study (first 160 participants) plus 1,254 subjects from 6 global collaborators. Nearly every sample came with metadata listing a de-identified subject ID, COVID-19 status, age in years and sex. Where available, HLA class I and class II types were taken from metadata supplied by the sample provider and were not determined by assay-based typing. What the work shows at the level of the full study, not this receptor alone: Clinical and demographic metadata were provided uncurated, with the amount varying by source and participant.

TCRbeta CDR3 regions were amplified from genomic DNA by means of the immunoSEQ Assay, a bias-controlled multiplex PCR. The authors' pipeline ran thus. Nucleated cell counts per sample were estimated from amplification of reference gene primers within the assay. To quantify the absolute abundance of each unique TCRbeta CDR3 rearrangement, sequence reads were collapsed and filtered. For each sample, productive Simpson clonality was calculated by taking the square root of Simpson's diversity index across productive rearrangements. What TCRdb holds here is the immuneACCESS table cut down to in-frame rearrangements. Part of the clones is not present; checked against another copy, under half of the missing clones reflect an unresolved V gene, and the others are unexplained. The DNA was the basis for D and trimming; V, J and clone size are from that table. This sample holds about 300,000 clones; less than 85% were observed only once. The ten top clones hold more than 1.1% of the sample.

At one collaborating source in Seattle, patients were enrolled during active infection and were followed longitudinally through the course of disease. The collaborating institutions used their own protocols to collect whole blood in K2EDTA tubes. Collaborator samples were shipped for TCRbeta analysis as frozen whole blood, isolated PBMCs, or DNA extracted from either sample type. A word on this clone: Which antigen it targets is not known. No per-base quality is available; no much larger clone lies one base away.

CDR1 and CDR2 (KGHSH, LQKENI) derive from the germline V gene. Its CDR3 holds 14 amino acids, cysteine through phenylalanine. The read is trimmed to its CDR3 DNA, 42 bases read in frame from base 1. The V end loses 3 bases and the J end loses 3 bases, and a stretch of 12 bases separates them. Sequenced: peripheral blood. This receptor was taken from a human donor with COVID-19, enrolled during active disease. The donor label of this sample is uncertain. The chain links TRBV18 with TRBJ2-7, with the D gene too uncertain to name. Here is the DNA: TGTGCCAGCTCACCCACGAGAGATGACTACGAGCAGTACTTC. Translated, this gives CASSPTRDDYEQYF.